The 2 T cell receptor beta chains presented below share a single source sample, sequenced in a study of T cell responses to AZD1222 COVID-19 vaccine. The method was immunoSEQ multiplex PCR; TCRdb's version includes in-frame clones alone and lacks a portion of them. This sample carries just under 95,000 clones, 88% of them seen once, and the ten largest clones take about 14%. The sequences come from peripheral blood, collected on day 0 of AZD1222 vaccination. These receptors were collected from an adult in good health.

The V gene is TRBV5-6, the J gene TRBJ1-1; TRBD1 matches 11 bases. The J segment lost 2 bases and the V segment lost 2 bases, leaving 2 bases of the junction unmatched. Germline V CDR1 and CDR2: SGHDT, YYEEEE. The CDR3 extends over 15 amino acids. The CDR3 region has the DNA TGTGCCAGCAGCTTTGGGACAGGGGGTAACACTGAAGCTTTCTTT. Encoded protein: CASSFGTGGNTEAFF.

This chain links TRBV11-2 with TRBJ1-1; D is undetermined. This CDR3 comprises 13 residues. Trimming pared 3 bases from V and 0 bases from J, leaving 5 bases between. Germline CDR1 SGHAT, CDR2 FQNNGV. CDR3 sequence reads: CASSFKVNTEAFF. The CDR3 DNA sequence: TGTGCCAGCAGCTTTAAGGTGAACACTGAAGCTTTCTTT.